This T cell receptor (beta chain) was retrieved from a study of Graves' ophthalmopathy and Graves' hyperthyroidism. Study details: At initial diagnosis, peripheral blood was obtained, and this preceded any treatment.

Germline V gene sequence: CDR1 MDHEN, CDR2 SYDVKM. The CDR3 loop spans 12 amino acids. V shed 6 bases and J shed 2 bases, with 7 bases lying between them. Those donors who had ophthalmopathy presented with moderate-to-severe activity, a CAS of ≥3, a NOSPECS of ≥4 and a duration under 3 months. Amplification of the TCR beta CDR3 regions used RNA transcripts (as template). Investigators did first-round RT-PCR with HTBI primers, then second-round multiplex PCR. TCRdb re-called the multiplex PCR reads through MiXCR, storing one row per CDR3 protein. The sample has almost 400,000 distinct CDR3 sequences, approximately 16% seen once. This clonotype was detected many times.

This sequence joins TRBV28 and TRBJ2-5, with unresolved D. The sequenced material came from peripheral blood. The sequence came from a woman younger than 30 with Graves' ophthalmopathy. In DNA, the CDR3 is TGTGCCAGCAGCCAGGAACAAGAGACCCAGTACTTC. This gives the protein CASSQEQETQYF. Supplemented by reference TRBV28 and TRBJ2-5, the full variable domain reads DVKVTQSSRYLVKRTGEKVFLECVQDMDHENMFWYRQDPGLGLRLIYFSYDVKMKEKGDIPEGYSVSREKKERFSLILESASTNQTSMYLCASSQEQETQYFGPGTRLLVL.